Shown below are 21 T cell receptor beta chains from a single sample sequenced in a study of a mutant IDH1 vaccine in newly diagnosed glioma. Their antigen targets remain unknown. Libraries were prepared by immunoSEQ multiplex PCR; TCRdb keeps only in-frame clonotypes and omits some of them. The data contain fewer than 150,000 clones, under 90% of them singletons. The time point here: week 11, during vaccination. All doses held 300 ug of mutant IDH1 20-mer peptide, with topical imiquimod. The sample consisted of PBMCs, taken from a glioma patient whose treatment included an IDH1 peptide vaccine. These receptors came from a woman in her forties or fifties with glioma.

The chain carries TRBV19 and TRBJ1-2; weak D call: TRBD1 (5 bases). Germline V gives CDR1 LNHDA, CDR2 SQIVND (reference sequence). Trimming pared 7 bases from V and 0 bases from J, leaving 15 bases between. This CDR3 spans 15 amino acids. CDR3 nucleotide sequence: TGTGCCAGTACCGATTGGGGGACGGCTAACTATGGCTACACCTTC. It encodes CASTDWGTANYGYTF.

V and J are TRBV30 and TRBJ2-6; D ambiguous. Germline V gene sequence: CDR1 GTSNPN, CDR2 SVGIG (reference sequence). Trimming removed 2 bases at V and 4 bases at J, with 15 bases between. There are 16 residues in the CDR3. CDR3 sequence (DNA): TGTGCCTGGAGTTCCCCCTCCGAGTTCGGGGCCAACGTCCTGACTTTC. Its protein is CAWSSPSEFGANVLTF.

Written as DNA, the CDR3 is TGTGCCAGCTCTAAGACACCAACGTACAATGAGCAGTTCTTC. Translating gives CASSKTPTYNEQFF. This chain joins TRBV18 and TRBJ2-1; D ambiguous. This CDR3 is 14 amino acids long. V was cut by 6 bases and J by 4 bases, with 13 bases left in between. Germline V gene data show CDR1 as KGHSH and CDR2 as LQKENI.

V usage is TRBV7-9 and J usage is TRBJ2-1; 7 nucleotides line up with TRBD2. V trimming: 2 bases; J trimming: 4 bases; junction bases outside the gene matches: 5. The CDR3 runs to 15 residues. The germline CDR1 and CDR2 sequences are SEHNR and FQNEAQ (reference sequence). CDR3 DNA: TGTGCCAGCAGCTTACAAAGCGGGGCATACAATGAGCAGTTCTTC. Translation gives CASSLQSGAYNEQFF.

The genes are TRBV2 and TRBJ2-6, with unresolved D. Trimming removed 8 bases at V and 0 bases at J, with 8 bases between. Germline values: CDR1 SNHLY, CDR2 FYNNEI. The CDR3 has 14 amino acids. This CDR3 reads CASGGFSGANVLTF. CDR3 nucleotides: TGTGCCAGCGGTGGGTTCTCTGGGGCCAACGTCCTGACTTTC.

The V and J genes are TRBV18 and TRBJ2-7; TRBD1 agrees at 10 bases. Trimming at V came to 6 bases and at J to 3 bases, leaving 14 bases not matched to a gene. The CDR3 runs 17 residues. The germline gives CDR1 KGHSH, CDR2 LQKENI. CDR3: CASSHVFGTGVYYEQYF. In nucleotides, the CDR3 is TGTGCCAGCTCGCATGTCTTTGGGACAGGGGTTTACTACGAGCAGTACTTC.

CDR3 coding DNA: TGTGCCAGCAGTCATTGGACAGGGAGATCCCCATTCGAGCAGTACTTC. Protein: CASSHWTGRSPFEQYF. This chain connects TRBV28 to TRBJ2-7; 8 nucleotides agree with TRBD1. J was trimmed by 6 bases and V by 5 bases; bases with no gene match: 15. The CDR3 loop spans 16 amino acids. CDR1 MDHEN and CDR2 SYDVKM come from the germline V gene. Supplemented by reference TRBV28 and TRBJ2-7, the full variable domain reads DVKVTQSSRYLVKRTGEKVFLECVQDMDHENMFWYRQDPGLGLRLIYFSYDVKMKEKGDIPEGYSVSREKKERFSLILESASTNQTSMYLCASSHWTGRSPFEQYFGPGTRLTVT.

The chain employs TRBV18 and TRBJ2-1, with a weak D call TRBD2 (6 bases). This CDR3 is 15 amino acids long. The V gene's germline CDR1 is KGHSH and CDR2 LQKENI. The germline V and J ends were trimmed by 5 bases and 8 bases, with 19 bases remaining between them. The CDR3 region has the DNA TGTGCCAGCTCAGCCCCCGGGACTTGGGGCGATGAGCAGTTCTTC. Translating it yields CASSAPGTWGDEQFF.

In its sample, this clone was seen once. The gene calls are TRBV2 and TRBJ2-7, with 13 bases fitting TRBD2. The CDR3 is made up of 14 amino acids. V shed 7 bases and J 4 bases; nucleotides not matched to a gene: 4. CDR1 is SNHLY and CDR2 is FYNNEI in the germline V gene. The CDR3 coding sequence is TGTGCCAGCACGGGACTAGCGGGATTTTACGAGCAGTACTTC. It codes for CASTGLAGFYEQYF.

The CDR3 coding sequence is TGTGCCAGCAGCCCTCAGGACAGCTTATATGGCTACACCTTC. Its translation: CASSPQDSLYGYTF. The rearrangement uses TRBV28 and TRBJ1-2, with D possibly being TRBD1 (6 bases). CDR1 and CDR2 from the germline V gene are MDHEN and SYDVKM. The CDR3 is 14 residues long. V lost 6 bases and J lost 5, with 16 bases in between.

V usage is TRBV28 and J usage is TRBJ2-1, with D unclear. CDR3 length: 15 amino acids. Germline V lookup: CDR1 MDHEN, CDR2 SYDVKM. V lost 6 bases, J lost 8 bases, and 20 bases lay in between. DNA for the CDR3: TGTGCCAGCAGCCATACATCCTACGTGACGGATGAGCAGTTCTTC. This codes for CASSHTSYVTDEQFF.

V usage is TRBV27 and J usage is TRBJ1-2; TRBD1 matches at 7 bases. Germline V gene data show CDR1 as MNHEY and CDR2 as SMNVEV (reference sequence). The CDR3 is made up of 14 amino acids. The V and J ends lost 4 bases and 8 bases, in that order; junction bases with no gene match: 10. CDR3 sequence reads: CASSSDRVPRGYTF. The CDR3 nucleotides read TGTGCCAGCAGTTCTGACAGGGTACCTAGGGGCTACACCTTC.

This clone has more than one count but fewer than ten. The chain is built from TRBV2 and TRBJ2-7; D perhaps matches TRBD2 (6 bases). With 3 bases removed from V and 3 bases from J, the gap between germline ends came to 12 bases. Germline V gives CDR1 SNHLY, CDR2 FYNNEI. The CDR3 contains 14 residues. Here the CDR3 DNA reads TGTGCCAGCAGTGAGTCTAGCGTACGCTACGAGCAGTACTTC. As protein: CASSESSVRYEQYF.

The chain combines TRBV5-1 with TRBJ2-7; D call uncertain. Germline values: CDR1 SGHRS, CDR2 YFSETQ. The CDR3 is made up of 13 amino acids. The germline V and J ends were trimmed by 0 bases and 0 bases, with 4 bases remaining between them. This CDR3 reads CASSLAFSYEQYF. The CDR3 nucleotides read TGCGCCAGCAGCTTGGCTTTCTCCTACGAGCAGTACTTC.

The genes are TRBV9 and TRBJ2-7, with D possibly TRBD1 on 6 matching bases. In germline, CDR1 is SGDLS, CDR2 YYNGEE. This CDR3 contains 16 residues. Between the trimmed V and J ends, which lost 2 bases and 4 bases, there was a span of 19 bases. The CDR3 DNA follows: TGTGCCAGCAGCGTCGAAGGGACACCATCCCCTTACGAGCAGTACTTC. Translated, it gives CASSVEGTPSPYEQYF.

The genes are TRBV11-2 and TRBJ2-1; D uncertain. Per germline, CDR1 SGHAT and CDR2 FQNNGV. V was clipped by 7 bases and J by 11 bases, with 18 bases between them. The CDR3 contains 13 residues. Here the CDR3 DNA reads TGTGCCAGCACCTGGACCCCCTTTCAGCAGCAGTTCTTC. Its translation is CASTWTPFQQQFF. Based on the CDR3 plus reference TRBV11-2 and TRBJ2-1, the full variable domain is EAGVAQSPRYKIIEKRQSVAFWCNPISGHATLYWYQQILGQGPKLLIQFQNNGVVDDSQLPKDRFSAERLKGVDSTLKIQPAKLEDSAVYLCASTWTPFQQQFFGPGTRLTVL.

The rearrangement uses TRBV27 and TRBJ2-7; either TRBD1 or TRBD2 may supply D (5 bases each). The CDR3 loop spans 15 amino acids. Germline V gene data show CDR1 as MNHEY and CDR2 as SMNVEV (reference sequence). Between the trimmed V and J ends, which lost 5 bases and 3 bases, there was a span of 17 bases. The CDR3 bases are TGTGCCAGCAGTCCATCCGGGACCCTAAACTACGAGCAGTACTTC. Translation gives CASSPSGTLNYEQYF.

V gene TRBV19 combines with J gene TRBJ2-1, with TRBD2 matching over 7 bases. CDR3 size: 15 residues. Trimming cost V 3 bases and J 0 bases; bases outside gene matches: 2. The germline gives CDR1 LNHDA, CDR2 SQIVND (reference sequence). This CDR3 is CASSITSASYNEQFF. The DNA for the CDR3 is TGTGCCAGTAGTATCACTAGCGCCTCCTACAATGAGCAGTTCTTC.

This sequence joins TRBV4-2 and TRBJ1-3, with D maybe TRBD1 (6 bases). Germline-derived CDR1 and CDR2 are LGHNA and YNFKEQ. V was clipped by 0 bases and J by 2 bases, with 8 bases between them. The CDR3 is 15 amino acids. In nucleotides, the CDR3 is TGTGCCAGCAGCCAAGATAGGGGGACTGGAAACACCATATATTTT. Protein: CASSQDRGTGNTIYF.

This clone appeared once. The V and J genes are TRBV5-1 and TRBJ2-2, with TRBD2 matching 10 bases. V was pared by 5 bases and J by 4 bases, with 5 bases of the junction left unmatched. In germline, CDR1 is SGHRS, CDR2 YFSETQ. This CDR3 comprises 15 residues. The CDR3 coding sequence is TGCGCCAGCAGACCTAGCGGGAGCGGCACCGGGGAGCTGTTTTTT. This codes for CASRPSGSGTGELFF.

The rearrangement uses TRBV11-2 and TRBJ2-5; 9 bases are shared with TRBD2. The length of the CDR3 is 14 residues. Germline CDR1 SGHAT, CDR2 FQNNGV. The junction had 2 bases not matched to a gene; V was cut back by 1 base and J by 5 bases. DNA of the CDR3: TGTGCCAGCAGCTTAGGCGGGAGGGTGGAGACCCAGTACTTC. It translates to CASSLGGRVETQYF. The full variable domain, with the rest looked up from reference TRBV11-2 and TRBJ2-5, is EAGVAQSPRYKIIEKRQSVAFWCNPISGHATLYWYQQILGQGPKLLIQFQNNGVVDDSQLPKDRFSAERLKGVDSTLKIQPAKLEDSAVYLCASSLGGRVETQYFGPGTRLLVL.